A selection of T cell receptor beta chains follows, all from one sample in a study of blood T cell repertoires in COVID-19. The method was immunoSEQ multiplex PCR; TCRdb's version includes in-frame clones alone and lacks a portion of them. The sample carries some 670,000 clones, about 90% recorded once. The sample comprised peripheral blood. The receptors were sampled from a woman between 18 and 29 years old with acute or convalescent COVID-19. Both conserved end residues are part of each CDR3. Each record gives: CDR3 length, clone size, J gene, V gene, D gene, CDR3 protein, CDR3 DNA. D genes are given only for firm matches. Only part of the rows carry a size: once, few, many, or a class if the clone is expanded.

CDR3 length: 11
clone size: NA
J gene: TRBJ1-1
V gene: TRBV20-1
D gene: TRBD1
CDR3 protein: CSAPTGGRAFF
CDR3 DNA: TGCAGTGCTCCCACAGGGGGCCGGGCTTTCTTT

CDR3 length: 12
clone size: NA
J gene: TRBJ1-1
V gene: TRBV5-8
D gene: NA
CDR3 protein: CASSSRDTEAFF
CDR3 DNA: TGTGCCAGCAGCTCCCGGGACACTGAAGCTTTCTTT

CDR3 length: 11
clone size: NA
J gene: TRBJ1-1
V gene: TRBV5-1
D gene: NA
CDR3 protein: CASSFGYEAFF
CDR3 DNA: TGCGCCAGCAGCTTCGGGTATGAAGCTTTCTTT

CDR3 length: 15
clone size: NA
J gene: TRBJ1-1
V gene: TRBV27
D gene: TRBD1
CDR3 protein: CASSSYPQGATEAFF
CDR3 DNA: TGTGCCAGCAGTTCCTACCCCCAGGGGGCAACTGAAGCTTTCTTT

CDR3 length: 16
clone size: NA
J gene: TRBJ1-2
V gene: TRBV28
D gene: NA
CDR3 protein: CASSLWQGWGNYGYTF
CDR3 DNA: TGTGCCAGCAGTTTATGGCAGGGCTGGGGTAACTATGGCTACACCTTC

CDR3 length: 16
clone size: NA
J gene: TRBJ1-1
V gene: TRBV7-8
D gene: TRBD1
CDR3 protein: CASSLSPQGVSTEAFF
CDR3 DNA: TGTGCCAGCAGCTTATCCCCTCAGGGGGTCAGCACTGAAGCTTTCTTT

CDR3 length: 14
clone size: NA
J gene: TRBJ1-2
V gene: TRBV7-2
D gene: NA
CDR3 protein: CASSTRQFSYGYTF
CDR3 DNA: TGTGCCAGCAGCACCAGACAGTTTAGCTATGGCTACACCTTC

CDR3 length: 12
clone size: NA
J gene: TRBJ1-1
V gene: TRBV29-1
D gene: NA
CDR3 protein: CSVGMGDTEAFF
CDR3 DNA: TGCAGCGTTGGCATGGGAGACACTGAAGCTTTCTTT

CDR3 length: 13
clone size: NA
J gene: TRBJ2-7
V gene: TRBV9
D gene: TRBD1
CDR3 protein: CASSGRTGHEQYF
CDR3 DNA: TGTGCCAGCAGCGGACGGACAGGGCACGAGCAGTACTTC

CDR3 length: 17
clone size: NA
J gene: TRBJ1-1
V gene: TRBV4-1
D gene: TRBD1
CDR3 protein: CASSQANRGRMNTEAFF
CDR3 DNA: TGCGCCAGCAGCCAAGCTAACAGGGGCCGAATGAACACTGAAGCTTTCTTT

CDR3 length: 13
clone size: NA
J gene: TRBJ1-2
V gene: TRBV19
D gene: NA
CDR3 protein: CASSRAGDYGYTF
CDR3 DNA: TGTGCCAGTAGTAGAGCAGGGGACTATGGCTACACCTTC

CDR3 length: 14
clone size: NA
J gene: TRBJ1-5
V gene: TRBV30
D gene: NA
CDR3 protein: CAWGYRGSNQPQHF
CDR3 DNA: TGTGCCTGGGGATATCGGGGTAGCAATCAGCCCCAGCATTTT

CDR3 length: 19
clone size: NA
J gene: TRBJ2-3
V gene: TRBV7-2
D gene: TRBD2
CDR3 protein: CASSFSQAGGPLLTDTQYF
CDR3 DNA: TGTGCCAGCAGCTTTTCCCAAGCGGGGGGGCCCCTACTCACAGATACGCAGTATTTT

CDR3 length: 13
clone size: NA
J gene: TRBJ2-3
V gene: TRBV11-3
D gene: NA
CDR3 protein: CASSSRLGEAQYF
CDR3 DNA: TGTGCCAGCAGCTCTCGGTTGGGGGAGGCGCAGTATTTT

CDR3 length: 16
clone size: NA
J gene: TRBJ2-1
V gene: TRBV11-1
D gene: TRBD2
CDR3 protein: CASSHTSGGALNEQFF
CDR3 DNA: TGTGCCAGCAGCCATACCAGCGGGGGGGCCTTAAATGAGCAGTTCTTC

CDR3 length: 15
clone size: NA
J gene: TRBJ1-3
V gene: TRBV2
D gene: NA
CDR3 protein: CASSDNSYSGNTIYF
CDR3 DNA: TGTGCCAGCAGTGATAACAGCTACTCTGGAAACACCATATATTTT

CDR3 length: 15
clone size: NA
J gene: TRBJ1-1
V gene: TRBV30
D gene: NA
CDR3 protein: CARRPQGMGNTEAFF
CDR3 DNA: TGTGCCCGGCGTCCCCAGGGTATGGGGAACACTGAAGCTTTCTTT

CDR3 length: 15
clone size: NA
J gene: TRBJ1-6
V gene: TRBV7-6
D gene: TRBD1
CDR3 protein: CASSPGQGNNSPLHF
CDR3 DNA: TGTGCCAGCAGCCCCGGACAGGGGAATAATTCACCCCTCCACTTT

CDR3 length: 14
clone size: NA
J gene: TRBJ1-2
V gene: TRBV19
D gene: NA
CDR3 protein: CASSIEKGLYGYTF
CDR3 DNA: TGTGCCAGTAGTATAGAAAAGGGACTCTATGGCTACACCTTC

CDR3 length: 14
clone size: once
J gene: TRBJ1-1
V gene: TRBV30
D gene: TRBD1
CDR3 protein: CAWSTGQGVTEAFF
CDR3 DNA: TGTGCCTGGAGTACCGGACAGGGTGTAACTGAAGCTTTCTTT

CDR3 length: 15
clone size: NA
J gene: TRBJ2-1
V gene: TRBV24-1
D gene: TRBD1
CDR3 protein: CATSDLGDSYNEQFF
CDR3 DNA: TGTGCCACCAGTGATTTAGGGGACAGTTACAATGAGCAGTTCTTC

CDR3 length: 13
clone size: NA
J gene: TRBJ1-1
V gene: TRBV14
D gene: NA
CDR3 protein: CASSQREYTEAFF
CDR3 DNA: TGTGCCAGCAGCCAGAGGGAGTACACTGAAGCTTTCTTT

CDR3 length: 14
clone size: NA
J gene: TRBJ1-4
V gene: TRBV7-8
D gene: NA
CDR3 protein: CASSSQGMGEKLFF
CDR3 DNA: TGTGCCAGCAGCTCCCAGGGGATGGGTGAAAAACTGTTTTTT

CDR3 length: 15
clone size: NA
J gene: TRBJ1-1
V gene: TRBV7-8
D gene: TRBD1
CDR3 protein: CASSLTGGPGTEAFF
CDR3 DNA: TGTGCCAGCAGCTTGACAGGGGGCCCGGGCACTGAAGCTTTCTTT